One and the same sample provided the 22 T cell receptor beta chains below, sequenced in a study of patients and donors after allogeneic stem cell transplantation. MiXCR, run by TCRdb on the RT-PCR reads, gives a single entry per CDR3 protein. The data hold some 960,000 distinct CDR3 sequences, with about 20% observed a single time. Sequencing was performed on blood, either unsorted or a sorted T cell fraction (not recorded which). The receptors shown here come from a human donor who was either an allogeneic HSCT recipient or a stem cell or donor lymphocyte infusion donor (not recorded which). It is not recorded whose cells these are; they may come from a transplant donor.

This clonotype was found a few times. The CDR3 here is CASSLQREGFRTYEQYF. The CDR3 nucleotides read TGTGCCAGCAGCTTACAGCGGGAGGGATTTAGGACTTACGAGCAGTACTTC. The genes are TRBV7-2 and TRBJ2-7; 10 nucleotides line up with TRBD2. With 2 bases clipped from V and 4 bases from J, the junction kept 11 bases outside the gene matches. The CDR3 runs 17 residues. The germline CDR1 and CDR2 sequences are SGHTA and FQGNSA.

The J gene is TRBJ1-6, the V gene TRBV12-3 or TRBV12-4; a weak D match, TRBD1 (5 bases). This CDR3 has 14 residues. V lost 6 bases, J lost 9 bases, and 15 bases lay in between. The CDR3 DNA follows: TGTGCCAGCAGCCCGAACCGGGACTCTTCACCCCTCCACTTT. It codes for CASSPNRDSSPLHF.

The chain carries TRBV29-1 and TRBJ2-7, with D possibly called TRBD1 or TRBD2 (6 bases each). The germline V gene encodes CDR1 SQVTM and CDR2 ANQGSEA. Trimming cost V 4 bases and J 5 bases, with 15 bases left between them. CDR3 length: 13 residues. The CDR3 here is CSVAGGELDEQYF. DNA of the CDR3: TGCAGCGTTGCCGGGGGCGAACTTGACGAGCAGTACTTC.

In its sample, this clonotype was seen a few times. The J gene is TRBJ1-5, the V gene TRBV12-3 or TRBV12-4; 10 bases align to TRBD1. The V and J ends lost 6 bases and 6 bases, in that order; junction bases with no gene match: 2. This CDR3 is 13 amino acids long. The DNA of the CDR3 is TGTGCCAGCAGCGGGACAGGGGCTCAGCCCCAGCATTTT. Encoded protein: CASSGTGAQPQHF.

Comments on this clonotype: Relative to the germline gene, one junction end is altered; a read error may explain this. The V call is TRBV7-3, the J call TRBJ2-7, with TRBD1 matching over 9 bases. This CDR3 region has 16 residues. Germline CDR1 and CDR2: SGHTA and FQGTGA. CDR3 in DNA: TGTGCCAGCAGCCTAACTCCTCCGGGACAGGGAGTATGGCAGTACTTC. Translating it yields CASSLTPPGQGVWQYF.

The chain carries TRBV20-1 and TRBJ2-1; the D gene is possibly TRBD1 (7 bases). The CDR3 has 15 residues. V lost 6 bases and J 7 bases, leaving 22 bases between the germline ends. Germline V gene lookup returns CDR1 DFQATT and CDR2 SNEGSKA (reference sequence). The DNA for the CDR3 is TGCAGTGCCCGACAGGGTACGGGAGCGGGTAATGAGCAGTTCTTC. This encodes CSARQGTGAGNEQFF.

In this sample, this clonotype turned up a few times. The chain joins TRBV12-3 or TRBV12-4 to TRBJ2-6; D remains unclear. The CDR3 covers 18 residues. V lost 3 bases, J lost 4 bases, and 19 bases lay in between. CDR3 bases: TGTGCCAGCAGTTTTGGTGGCCGCTTTCTCCCCGGGGCCAACGTCCTGACTTTC. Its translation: CASSFGGRFLPGANVLTF.

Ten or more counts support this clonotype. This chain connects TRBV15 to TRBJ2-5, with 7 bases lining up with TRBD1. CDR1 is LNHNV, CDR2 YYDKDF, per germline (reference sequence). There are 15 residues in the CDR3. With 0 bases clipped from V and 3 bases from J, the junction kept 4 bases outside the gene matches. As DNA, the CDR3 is TGTGCCACCAGCAGAGAAGGGACAGATAAAGAGACCCAGTACTTC. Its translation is CATSREGTDKETQYF.

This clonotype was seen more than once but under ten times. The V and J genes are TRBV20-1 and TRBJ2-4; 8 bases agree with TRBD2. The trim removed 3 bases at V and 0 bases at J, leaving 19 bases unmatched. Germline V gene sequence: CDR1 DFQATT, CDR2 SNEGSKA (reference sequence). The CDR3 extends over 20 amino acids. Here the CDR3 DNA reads TGCAGTGCTAGTGTTTGGAGCGGGGGACAAGTACGACTAGCCAAAAACATTCAGTACTTC. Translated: CSASVWSGGQVRLAKNIQYF.

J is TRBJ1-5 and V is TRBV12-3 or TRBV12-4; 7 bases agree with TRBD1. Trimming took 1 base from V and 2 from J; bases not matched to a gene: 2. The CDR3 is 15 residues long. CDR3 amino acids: CASSLVGGRNQPQHF. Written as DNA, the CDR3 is TGTGCCAGCAGTTTAGTAGGGGGCCGCAATCAGCCCCAGCATTTT.

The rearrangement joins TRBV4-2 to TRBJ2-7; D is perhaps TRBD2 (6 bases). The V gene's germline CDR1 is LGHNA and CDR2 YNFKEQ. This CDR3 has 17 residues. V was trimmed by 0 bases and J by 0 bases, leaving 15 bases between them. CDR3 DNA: TGTGCCAGCAGCCAAGACAAGGACCGGGAGAGCTCCTACGAGCAGTACTTC. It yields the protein CASSQDKDRESSYEQYF.

CDR3 bases: TGTGCCAGCAGCTCGGACAGGGGCACCTACAATGAGCAGTTCTTC. Translated, it gives CASSSDRGTYNEQFF. The chain employs TRBV11-3 and TRBJ2-1; 9 bases are a match to TRBD1. Germline V gene lookup returns CDR1 SGHNT and CDR2 YENEEA. Losses at the gene ends were 4 bases for V and 2 bases for J; bases not matched to a gene: 3. The CDR3 consists of 15 residues.

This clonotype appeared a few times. The CDR3 DNA follows: TGTGCCAGCAGGGACCAGCGGGAGGCCTACAATGAGCAGTTCTTC. It codes for CASRDQREAYNEQFF. V gene TRBV2 combines with J gene TRBJ2-1; 9 bases are a match to TRBD2. The CDR3 has 15 amino acids. Germline V gives CDR1 SNHLY, CDR2 FYNNEI. Trimming took 6 bases from V and 2 from J; bases not matched to a gene: 5.

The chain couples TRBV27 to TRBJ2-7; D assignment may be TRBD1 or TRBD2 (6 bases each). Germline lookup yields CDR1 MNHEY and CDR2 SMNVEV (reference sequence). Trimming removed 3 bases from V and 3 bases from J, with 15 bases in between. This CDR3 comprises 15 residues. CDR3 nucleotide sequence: TGTGCCAGCAGTTTCGAGGGGGGCCTTATCTACGAGCAGTACTTC. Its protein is CASSFEGGLIYEQYF.

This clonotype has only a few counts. CDR3 nucleotides: TGTGCCAGCAGCTTAGGGCCTGGGGACACCGCTAACTATGGCTACACCTTC. Translating gives CASSLGPGDTANYGYTF. The gene calls are TRBV7-9 and TRBJ1-2, with D possibly matching TRBD1 (6 bases). Germline values: CDR1 SEHNR, CDR2 FQNEAQ (reference sequence). The CDR3 consists of 17 residues. Between the trimmed V and J ends, which lost 1 base and 0 bases, there was a span of 15 bases.

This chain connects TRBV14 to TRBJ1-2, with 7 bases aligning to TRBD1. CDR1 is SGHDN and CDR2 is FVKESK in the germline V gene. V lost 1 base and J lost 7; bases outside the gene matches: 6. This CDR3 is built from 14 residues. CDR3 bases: TGTGCCAGCAGCCAAGGGAGACAGGGACTTGGCTACACCTTC. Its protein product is CASSQGRQGLGYTF.

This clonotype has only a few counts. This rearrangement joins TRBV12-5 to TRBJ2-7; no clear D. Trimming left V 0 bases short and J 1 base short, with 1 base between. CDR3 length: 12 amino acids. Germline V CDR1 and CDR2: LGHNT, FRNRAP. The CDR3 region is CASGLVSYEQYF. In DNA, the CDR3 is TGTGCTAGTGGTTTGGTTTCCTACGAGCAGTACTTC.

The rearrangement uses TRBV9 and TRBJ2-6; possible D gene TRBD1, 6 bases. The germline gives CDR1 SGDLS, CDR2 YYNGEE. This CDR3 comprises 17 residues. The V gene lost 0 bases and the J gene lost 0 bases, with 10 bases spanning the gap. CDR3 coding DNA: TGTGCCAGCAGCGTAGTAATGGACAGCTCTGGGGCCAACGTCCTGACTTTC. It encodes CASSVVMDSSGANVLTF. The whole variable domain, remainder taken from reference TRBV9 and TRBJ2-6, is DSGVTQTPKHLITATGQRVTLRCSPRSGDLSVYWYQQSLDQGLQFLIQYYNGEERAKGNILERFSAQQFPDLHSELNLSSLELGDSALYFCASSVVMDSSGANVLTFGAGSRLTVL.

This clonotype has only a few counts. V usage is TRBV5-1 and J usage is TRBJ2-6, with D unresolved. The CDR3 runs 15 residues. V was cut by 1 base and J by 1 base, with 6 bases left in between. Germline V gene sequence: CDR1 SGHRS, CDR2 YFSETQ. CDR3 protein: CASSLTLSGANVLTF. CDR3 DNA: TGCGCCAGCAGCTTGACTCTGTCTGGGGCCAACGTCCTGACTTTC.

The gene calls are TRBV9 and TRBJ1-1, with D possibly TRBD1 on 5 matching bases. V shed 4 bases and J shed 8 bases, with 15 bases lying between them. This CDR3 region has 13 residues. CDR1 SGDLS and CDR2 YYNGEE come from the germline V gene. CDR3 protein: CASSHGGGNEAFF. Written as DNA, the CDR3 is TGTGCCAGCAGCCATGGGGGGGGTAACGAAGCTTTCTTT.

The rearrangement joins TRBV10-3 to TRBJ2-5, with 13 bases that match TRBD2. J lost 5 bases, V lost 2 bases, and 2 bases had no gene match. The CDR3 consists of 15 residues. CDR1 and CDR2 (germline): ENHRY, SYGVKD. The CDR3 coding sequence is TGTGCCATCAGTGAGGGACTAGCGGGGGCGGAGACCCAGTACTTC. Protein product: CAISEGLAGAETQYF.

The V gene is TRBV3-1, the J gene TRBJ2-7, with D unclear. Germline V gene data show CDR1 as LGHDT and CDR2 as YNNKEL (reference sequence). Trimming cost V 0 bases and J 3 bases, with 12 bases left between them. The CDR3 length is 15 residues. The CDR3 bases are TGTGCCAGCAGCCAAGATAGGTACACGATCTACGAGCAGTACTTC. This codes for CASSQDRYTIYEQYF.